This T cell receptor (beta chain) was captured in a study of beta chain features in type 1 diabetes. The sequenced template was cDNA made from the entire isolated RNA. The data were produced by immunoSEQ multiplex PCR, yet TCRdb's version contains in-frame clones alone and is incomplete. Of about 320,000 clones listed, around 15% are singletons. The CDR3 is 15 residues long. Trimming left V 0 bases short and J 6 bases short, with 12 bases between. CDR1 is LGHNA and CDR2 is YNFKEQ in the germline V gene. Only a few counts were recorded for this clone. This receptor was taken from a man younger than 45 in good health. The V and J genes are TRBV4-2 and TRBJ2-1; D is ambiguous. Sequenced input: central memory CD4+ T cells from blood. The DNA of the CDR3 is TGTGCCAGCAGCCAAGAGCCGGGTCTCATCAATGAGCAGTTCTTC. The encoded protein is CASSQEPGLINEQFF.